This T cell receptor (beta chain) derives from a study of cytomegalovirus exposure and HLA in healthy donors. The study ran its PCR with 60 Vbeta and 13 Jbeta primers. Using immunoSEQ multiplex PCR, the repertoire was profiled, and TCRdb retains in-frame clones only, with some absent. The repertoire consists of about 120,000 clones, with about 83% occurring once and the leading ten covering 2% to 3%. CDR1 is SEHNR and CDR2 is FQNEAQ in the germline V gene (reference sequence). The CDR3 is made up of 12 amino acids. Trimming left V 5 bases short and J 2 bases short, with 7 bases between. Regarding the study as a whole: Based on reports, TCR beta sequences accurately predicted HLA-A and HLA-B alleles for most subjects.

Note on this clone: As yet, its antigen is unknown.

The sequence was collected from a female donor in good health and CMV-seronegative. The sequenced material came from PBMCs. The chain uses TRBV7-9 and TRBJ2-7, with D hard to call. CDR3 coding DNA: TGTGCCAGCAGCCCGGTTCCCTACGAGCAGTACTTC. This gives the protein CASSPVPYEQYF.